Listed here is a single T cell receptor (beta chain). Its antigen is not yet known. No much larger clone exists at a distance of one base, and base qualities are not known. Patients chosen for sequencing had shown expansion of CD8+CD57+ cells by flow cytometry. All patients had severe acquired aplastic anemia diagnosed by International Study of Aplastic Anemia and Agranulocytosis and Camitta criteria. Patients had received no therapy at the time of blood sampling. In this study, sorted CD4+ and CD8+ T cells from the blood of healthy subjects and of severe aplastic anemia patients had their TCR repertoires deep-sequenced. Patients were enrolled in the USA under clinicaltrials.gov protocols 00001620, 01623167, 00001397, 00071045, 00081523 and 00961064. Ficoll-Paque density gradient centrifugation was used to isolate peripheral blood mononuclear cells. Before DNA extraction, CD4+ and CD8+ T cells were sorted by FACS or by magnetic beads.

The record originates from a study of CD8+CD57+ T cells in acquired aplastic anemia (dated by TCRdb to the late 2010s). Notes on the research overall: DNA extracted from sorted CD4+ and CD8+ cells had a mean of about 3.3 ug, with a range of roughly 0.17 to 27.4 ug. CD8+CD57+ expansion was defined as a frequency above the mean frequency observed in healthy subjects. Overall study results and their limits: Although 25 to 30 CD8+ CDR3 sequences were shared by patients and controls, these sequences appeared highly expressed in patients and within the immunodominant clones of patients. Between patients and healthy controls, no significant difference in CD8+ Simpson's diversity was found (P=0.060).

The V end gives up 6 bases and the J end 2 bases, leaving 10 bases in the junction not matched to a gene. Per the germline V gene (reference sequence), MNHEY is the CDR1 and SMNVEV is the CDR2. The cysteine opens and the phenylalanine closes a CDR3 of 16 amino acids. Solely the CDR3 DNA is kept, with 48 bases framed from the first base. TCR beta VDJ combination and CDR3 sequence profiling used genomic DNA as the template. An Illumina HiSeq 2000 was used for TCR repertoire sequencing. In the authors' own workflow: TRBV/TRBJ rearrangement plots, CDR3 size and DJ length profiles, and Simpson's diversity index were used to assess repertoires. The immunodominant clone was defined as the most abundant DNA sequence in deep sequencing data. CDR3 amino acid sequences were checked for sharing between subjects and were compared against published repertoires and the VDJdb database. TCRdb trimmed public reads at Q25 via fastp, called clones via MiXCR and kept in-frame beta chains. Here each entry gathers all rows of one CDR3 protein and keeps the most common genes and DNA. The V and J calls come from TCRdb's annotation, not from the publication. The sample table holds roughly 180,000 distinct CDR3 sequences, of which roughly 63% were seen once. About 39% of the sample is taken by the ten largest.

The chain is assembled from TRBV27 and TRBJ2-7, and TRBD1 aligns with 10 junction nucleotides. The source of this sequence is a human donor with aplastic anemia. Sequenced input: sorted CD4+, CD8+, or CD8+CD57+ T cells (not recorded which) from PBMCs. The nucleotides are TGTGCCAGCAGGGCCCCAGGGACAGGGGCCACCTACGAGCAGTACTTC. It is translated as CASRAPGTGATYEQYF.